The rows below give T cell receptor beta chains drawn from one sample of a study of identical twins. TCRdb recomputed calls from the 5' RACE reads with MiXCR, one row per CDR3 protein. This sample has nearly 900,000 distinct CDR3 sequences; 9% to 15% occur once, and the top ten carry around 1.6%. The data also belong to a second study, concerning yellow fever vaccine responses in identical twins.

The specimen was PBMCs. The receptors come from a woman between 18 and 29 years old in good health. CDR3s leave out the opening cysteine and the closing phenylalanine or tryptophan. The D gene is left open where the match is weak. Rows give clone size only sometimes, using once, few, many, or a class for an expanded clone.

V,size,D,CDR3
TRBV21-1,few,NA,ASSNRQGNTGELF
TRBV3-1,NA,NA,ASSRPPNEQF
TRBV3-1,few,NA,ASSQDVSRNQETQY
TRBV5-4,NA,NA,ASSHTGFPYEQY
TRBV28,NA,TRBD1,ASSAGTGGSWEQY
TRBV29-1,NA,TRBD1,SVETGIPGELF
TRBV12-3/TRBV12-4,few,TRBD1,ASSFLGQGARGNYGYT
TRBV7-9,NA,NA,ASSLTGTNEQF
TRBV7-3,NA,NA,ASSPRPTYGYT
TRBV28,few,TRBD2,ASTIGGGQRNEQF
TRBV9,few,NA,ASSVASYEQF
TRBV25-1,few,NA,ASSSLQGAETQY
TRBV25-1,NA,TRBD1,ASTGTGGWPQH
TRBV9,many,TRBD1,ASSVSTGEGQPQH
TRBV27,many,NA,ASRGNSYEQY
TRBV12-3/TRBV12-4,NA,TRBD1,ASSPTGEHGYT
TRBV28,many,NA,ASSSPSGSSSYNEQF
TRBV7-9,many,NA,ASSDAYIDRLNGYT
TRBV5-1,many,TRBD2,ASSLTSGDNEQF
TRBV7-6,many,NA,ASSLAHVISYNSPLH
TRBV20-1,few,TRBD2,SARDFTSGEYNEQF
TRBV20-1,few,TRBD1,SARDRAGGVFGGYT
TRBV7-8,NA,TRBD2,ASKRREGPKTQY
TRBV28,NA,NA,ASSLEGSSNQPQH
TRBV15,few,TRBD2,ATSRGTSGGPNTGELF
TRBV10-1,NA,NA,ASSAAGNQETQY
TRBV3-1,NA,NA,ASSHRYEQY
TRBV6-5,NA,NA,ASSPLGAGYT
TRBV10-3,few,NA,AISDPKSSYEQY
TRBV20-1,few,NA,SASPRRLSYEQY
TRBV7-6,NA,TRBD1,ASSIGQGTEAF
TRBV12-3/TRBV12-4,many,NA,AIGGGEAF
TRBV7-2,few,TRBD2,ASSFIPGLARNEQF
TRBV20-1,NA,TRBD1,SATGTDNSPLH
TRBV4-1,NA,TRBD2,ASSQLGLAGNEQY
TRBV4-1,many,NA,ASSQTPLGAGSYEQY
TRBV28,NA,TRBD1,ASSLFGQGAGYT
TRBV4-1,few,TRBD2,ASSQGLAGRRSAYNEQF
TRBV20-1,NA,NA,SARSYKSSYNEQF
TRBV3-1,NA,TRBD1,ASRGTGFSYNEQF
TRBV11-1,once,TRBD2,ASSLSLLAGALPTTDTQY
TRBV7-9,NA,NA,ASSPTGHTDTQY